This T cell receptor beta chain was sequenced in a study of OX40 agonist ivuxolimab in advanced cancers. Study in general: Recorded diagnoses for dose-escalation patients were hepatocellular carcinoma, melanoma, renal cell or head and neck cancer. Participants, approximately 81% male, averaged approximately 56 years of age, ranging from about 23 to 85. Partial responses were seen in three patients, one with hepatocellular carcinoma and two with cutaneous melanoma.

The sampling schedule covered blood at baseline, cycle 4 day 1, and cycle 7 day 1. The data were produced by immunoSEQ multiplex PCR, yet TCRdb's version contains in-frame clones alone and is incomplete. The profile covers more than 65,000 clones, with about nine tenths appearing a single time and around 1% taken by the ten largest. Trimming left V 0 bases short and J 6 bases short, with 9 bases between. Germline V gene lookup returns CDR1 SGHNT and CDR2 YENEEA. CDR3 length equals 13 residues. The chain has TRBV11-3 and TRBJ2-7, with D hard to call. The sequenced sample was CD4+ or CD8+ T cells sorted from blood, obtained in a trial of the OX40 agonist ivuxolimab. This clonotype was sampled from an adult with an advanced solid tumor such as melanoma, head and neck, liver or kidney cancer. CDR3 nucleotide sequence: TGTGCCAGCAGCTTAGAGCCCGGGCGCGAGCAGTACTTC. Translating it yields CASSLEPGREQYF.